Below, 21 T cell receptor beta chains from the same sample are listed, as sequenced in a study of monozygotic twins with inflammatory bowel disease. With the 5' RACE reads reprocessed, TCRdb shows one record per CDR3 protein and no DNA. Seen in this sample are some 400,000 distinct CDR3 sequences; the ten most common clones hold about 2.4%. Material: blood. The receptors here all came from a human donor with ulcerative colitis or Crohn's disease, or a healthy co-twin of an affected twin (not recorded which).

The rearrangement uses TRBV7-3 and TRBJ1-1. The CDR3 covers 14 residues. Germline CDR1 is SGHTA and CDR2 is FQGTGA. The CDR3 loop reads CASSPTSMNTEAFF.

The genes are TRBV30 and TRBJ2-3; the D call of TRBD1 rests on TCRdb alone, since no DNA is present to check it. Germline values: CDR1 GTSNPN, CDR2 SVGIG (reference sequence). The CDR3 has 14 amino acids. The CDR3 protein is CAWSERGGLNTQYF.

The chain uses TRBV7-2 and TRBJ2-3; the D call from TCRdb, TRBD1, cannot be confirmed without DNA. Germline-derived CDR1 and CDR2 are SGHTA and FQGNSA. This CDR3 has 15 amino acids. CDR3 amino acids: CASTLLGGRTDTQYF.

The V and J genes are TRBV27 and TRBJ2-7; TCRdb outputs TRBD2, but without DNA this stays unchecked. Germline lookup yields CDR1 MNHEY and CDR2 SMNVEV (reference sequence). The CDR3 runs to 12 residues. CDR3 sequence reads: CASSTRGYEQYF.

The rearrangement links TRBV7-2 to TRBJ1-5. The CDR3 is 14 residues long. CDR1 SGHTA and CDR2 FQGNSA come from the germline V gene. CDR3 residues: CASSYTDSNQPQHF. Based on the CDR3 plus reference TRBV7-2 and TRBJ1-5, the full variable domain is GAGVSQSPSNKVTEKGKDVELRCDPISGHTALYWYRQSLGQGLEFLIYFQGNSAPDKSGLPSDRFSAERTGGSVSTLTIQRTQQEDSAVYLCASSYTDSNQPQHFGDGTRLSIL.

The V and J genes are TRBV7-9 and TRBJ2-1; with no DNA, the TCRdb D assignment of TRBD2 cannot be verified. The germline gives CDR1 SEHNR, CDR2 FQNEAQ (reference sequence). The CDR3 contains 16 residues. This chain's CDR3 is CASSPWTSGMYNEQFF.

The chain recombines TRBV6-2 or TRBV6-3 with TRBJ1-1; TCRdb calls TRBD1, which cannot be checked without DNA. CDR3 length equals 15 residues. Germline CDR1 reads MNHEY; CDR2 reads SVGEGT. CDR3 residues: CASSHRGQMNTEAFF.

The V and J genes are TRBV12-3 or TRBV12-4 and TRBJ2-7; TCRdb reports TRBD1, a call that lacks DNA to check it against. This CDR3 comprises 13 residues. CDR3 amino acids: CASAGTGLYEQYF.

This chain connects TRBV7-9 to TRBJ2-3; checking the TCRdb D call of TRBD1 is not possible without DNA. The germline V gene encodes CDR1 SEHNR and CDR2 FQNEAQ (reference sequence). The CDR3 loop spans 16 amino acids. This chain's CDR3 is CASSPHAPTPTDTQYF. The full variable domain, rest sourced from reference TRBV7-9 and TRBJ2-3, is DTGVSQNPRHKITKRGQNVTFRCDPISEHNRLYWYRQTLGQGPEFLTYFQNEAQLEKSRLLSDRFSAERPKGSFSTLEIQRTEQGDSAMYLCASSPHAPTPTDTQYFGPGTRLTVL.

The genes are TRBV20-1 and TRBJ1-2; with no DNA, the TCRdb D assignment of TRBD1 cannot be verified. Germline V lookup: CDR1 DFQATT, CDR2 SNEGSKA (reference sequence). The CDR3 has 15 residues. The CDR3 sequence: CSATLETGILGGYTF.

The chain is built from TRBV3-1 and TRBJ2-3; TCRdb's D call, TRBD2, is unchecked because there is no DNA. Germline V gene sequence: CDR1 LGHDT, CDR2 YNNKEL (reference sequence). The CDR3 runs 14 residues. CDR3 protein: CASSGTMSTDTQYF.

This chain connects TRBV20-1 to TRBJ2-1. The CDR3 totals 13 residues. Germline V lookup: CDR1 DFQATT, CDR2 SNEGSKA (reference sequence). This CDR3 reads CSAWESYGNEQFF.

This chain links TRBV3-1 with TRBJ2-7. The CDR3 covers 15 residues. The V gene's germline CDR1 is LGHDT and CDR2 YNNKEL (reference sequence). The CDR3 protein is CASSQDAYIAYEQYF.

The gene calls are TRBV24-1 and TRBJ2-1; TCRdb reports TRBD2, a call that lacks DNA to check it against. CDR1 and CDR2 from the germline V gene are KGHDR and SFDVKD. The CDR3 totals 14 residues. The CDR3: CATGLAGKSNEQFF.

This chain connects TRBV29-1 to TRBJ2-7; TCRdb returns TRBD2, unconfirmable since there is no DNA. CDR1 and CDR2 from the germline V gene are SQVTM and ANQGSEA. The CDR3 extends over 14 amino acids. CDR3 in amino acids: CSVLRREGSYEQYF.

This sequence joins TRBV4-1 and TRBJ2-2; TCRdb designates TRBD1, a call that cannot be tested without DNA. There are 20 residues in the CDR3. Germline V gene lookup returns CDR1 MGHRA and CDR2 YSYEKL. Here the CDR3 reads CASSQDPQIGSPFRTGELFF.

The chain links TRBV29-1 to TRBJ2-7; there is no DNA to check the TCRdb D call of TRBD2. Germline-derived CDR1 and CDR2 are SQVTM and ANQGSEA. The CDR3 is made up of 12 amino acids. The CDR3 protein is CSVEGLSYEQYF.

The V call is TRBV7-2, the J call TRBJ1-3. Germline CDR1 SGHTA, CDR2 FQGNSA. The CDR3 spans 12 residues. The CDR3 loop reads CASSSTGNTIYF.

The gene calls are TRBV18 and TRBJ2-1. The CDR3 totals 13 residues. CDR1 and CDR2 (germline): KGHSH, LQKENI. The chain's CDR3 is CASSRPNYNEQFF.

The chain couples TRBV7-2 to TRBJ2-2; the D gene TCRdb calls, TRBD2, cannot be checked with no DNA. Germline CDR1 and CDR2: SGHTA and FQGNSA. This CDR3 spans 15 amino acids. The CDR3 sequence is CASSLFREDTGELFF.

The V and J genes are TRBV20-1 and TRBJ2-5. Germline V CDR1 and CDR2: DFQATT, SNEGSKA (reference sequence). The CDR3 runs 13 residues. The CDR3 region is CSALSAGRETQYF.